Below are 21 T cell receptor beta chains sequenced from a single sample in a study of T-cell reconstitution after alpha-beta-depleted transplantation in children. Unique molecular identifiers tagged the TCRbeta library. One entry per CDR3 protein results from TCRdb running MiXCR on the PCR reads. The table includes 40,000 to 55,000 distinct CDR3 sequences, approximately 6% detected once. This material consisted of PBMCs, mostly from graft donor cells, taken 60 days after TCRalphabeta/CD19-depleted stem cell transplant. Every receptor here comes from a female patient aged 2 to 10 who had a stem cell transplant for aplastic anemia, so the T cells may come from the graft donor.

This clonotype was counted at least ten times. The J gene is TRBJ2-5, the V gene TRBV10-3; D assignment may be TRBD1 or TRBD2 (5 bases each). The germline gives CDR1 ENHRY, CDR2 SYGVKD. Trimming pared 0 bases from V and 4 bases from J, leaving 12 bases between. The CDR3 length is 15 residues. In DNA form, the CDR3 reads TGTGCCATCAGTGAGTCGAAAATGGGACGAGAGACCCAGTACTTC. This translates into CAISESKMGRETQYF.

The chain uses TRBV12-3 or TRBV12-4 and TRBJ2-2; D might be TRBD2 (5 bases). CDR3 size: 13 residues. V was clipped by 5 bases and J by 6 bases, with 10 bases between them. This CDR3 is CASSGRVSGELFF. The CDR3 DNA reads as TGTGCCAGCAGTGGGCGGGTGTCCGGGGAGCTGTTTTTT.

Many counts were recorded for this clonotype. The V call is TRBV24-1, the J call TRBJ2-7, with 7 bases aligning to TRBD2. V shed 5 bases, J shed 3 bases, and the junction held 9 bases outside the gene matches. Germline CDR1 KGHDR, CDR2 SFDVKD. CDR3 length equals 15 residues. The CDR3: CATSAYTGGIYEQYF. DNA for the CDR3: TGTGCCACCAGTGCCTATACCGGGGGGATCTACGAGCAGTACTTC.

This clonotype was counted ten times or more. The V and J genes are TRBV24-1 and TRBJ2-3, with D uncertain. The CDR3 totals 18 residues. Germline V gives CDR1 KGHDR, CDR2 SFDVKD. Trimming pared 2 bases from V and 3 bases from J, leaving 20 bases between. CDR3 residues: CATSDSLGRFVETDTQYF. CDR3 in DNA: TGTGCCACCAGTGATTCCCTCGGCAGATTCGTGGAAACAGATACGCAGTATTTT.

This clonotype has ten or more counts. The chain has TRBV7-6 and TRBJ1-1; TRBD1 is a possible D gene (5 bases). CDR3 length: 13 amino acids. The V end was cut by 4 bases, the J end by 4 bases, with 10 bases between. The germline CDR1 and CDR2 sequences are SGHVS and FNYEAQ. CDR3 nucleotide sequence: TGTGCCAGCAGCTCACACGGGGGCACTGAAGCTTTCTTT. Translated, it gives CASSSHGGTEAFF.

The chain carries TRBV7-9 and TRBJ1-6, with TRBD1 identical over 7 bases. The V gene's germline CDR1 is SEHNR and CDR2 FQNEAQ (reference sequence). V shed 5 bases and J 8 bases; nucleotides not matched to a gene: 6. The CDR3 sequence is 14 residues long. This chain's CDR3 is CASSPGTAYSPLHF. The CDR3 nucleotides are TGTGCCAGCAGCCCCGGGACAGCCTATTCACCCCTCCACTTT. The full variable domain, in which reference TRBV7-9 and TRBJ1-6 provide the parts outside the CDR3, is DTGVSQNPRHKITKRGQNVTFRCDPISEHNRLYWYRQTLGQGPEFLTYFQNEAQLEKSRLLSDRFSAERPKGSFSTLEIQRTEQGDSAMYLCASSPGTAYSPLHFGNGTRLTVT.

This clonotype appeared many times. The V and J genes are TRBV12-3 or TRBV12-4 and TRBJ1-2; no clear D. The CDR3 runs to 13 residues. V gave up 8 bases and J gave up 7 bases, with 17 bases separating them. DNA of the CDR3: TGTGCCAGCGGGGTGGAGGGAGGCGGTGGCTACACCTTC. Translating gives CASGVEGGGGYTF.

This clonotype was seen many times. The junction departs from the called germline gene at one end, perhaps through a read error. This chain uses TRBV20-1 with TRBJ2-4; TRBD2 aligns across 8 bases. Germline assignment: CDR1 DFQATT and CDR2 SNEGSKA (reference sequence). The CDR3 is made up of 14 amino acids. The CDR3 region is CSATKAAGDYREEF. Written as DNA, the CDR3 is TGCAGTGCTACCAAGGCAGCGGGAGACTACCGGGAGGAGTTC.

The table lists this clonotype with many counts. This rearrangement joins TRBV7-3 to TRBJ2-3, with D unclear. The CDR3 has 18 amino acids. The germline V gene encodes CDR1 SGHTA and CDR2 FQGTGA. Trimming stripped 4 bases from V and 4 bases from J, with 24 bases between. CDR3 DNA: TGTGCCAGCAGCTCTAATCAGGCCGGAGCACGAAAGGCAGATACGCAGTATTTT. It yields the protein CASSSNQAGARKADTQYF.

This clonotype was counted many times. The chain has TRBV12-3 or TRBV12-4 and TRBJ2-1; D not certain. The CDR3 has 11 amino acids. V was cut by 5 bases and J by 5 bases, with 4 bases left in between. CDR3 region: CASSPDNEQFF. The CDR3 nucleotides read TGTGCCAGCAGTCCCGACAATGAGCAGTTCTTC.

This clonotype was detected many times. The gene calls are TRBV28 and TRBJ1-4; D uncertain. The CDR3 covers 11 residues. The V gene's germline CDR1 is MDHEN and CDR2 SYDVKM. V dropped 6 bases and J dropped 5 bases, with 4 bases sitting between them. The CDR3 region is CASRKNEKLFF. CDR3 DNA: TGTGCCAGCAGGAAAAATGAAAAACTGTTTTTT.

In this sample, this clonotype turned up many times. CDR3: CASRYTGRTQYF. The CDR3 bases are TGTGCCAGCAGGTACACCGGGAGGACCCAGTACTTC. The rearrangement joins TRBV12-3 or TRBV12-4 to TRBJ2-5; possibly TRBD2 for D (6 bases). The CDR3 is 12 residues long. Trimming cost V 6 bases and J 7 bases, with 12 bases left between them.

This clonotype was counted ten times or more. The chain is built from TRBV10-3 and TRBJ1-6, with 7 bases identical to TRBD1. Trimming removed 5 bases from V and 10 bases from J; junction bases left unmatched: 14. Germline V gives CDR1 ENHRY, CDR2 SYGVKD. The CDR3 runs to 16 residues. The CDR3 DNA follows: TGTGCCATCAGTCATGCGAACAGGGGAGGGGGATCACCCCTCCACTTT. Translated, it gives CAISHANRGGGSPLHF.

The chain links TRBV9 to TRBJ2-3, with 9 bases matching TRBD2. Trimming took 4 bases from V and 5 from J; bases not matched to a gene: 14. CDR3 length equals 17 residues. Germline CDR1 and CDR2: SGDLS and YYNGEE. In nucleotides, the CDR3 is TGTGCCAGCAGCCGGGCTAGGGGGACTAGCTTGGTAGATACGCAGTATTTT. This codes for CASSRARGTSLVDTQYF.

This chain uses TRBV3-1 with TRBJ2-1; no reliable D call. The CDR3 spans 11 residues. Between the trimmed V and J ends, which lost 6 bases and 4 bases, there was a span of 4 bases. Germline CDR1 reads LGHDT; CDR2 reads YNNKEL (reference sequence). The CDR3 loop is CASRGYNEQFF. The CDR3 DNA reads as TGTGCCAGCAGGGGTTACAATGAGCAGTTCTTC.

This clonotype was observed many times. V is TRBV7-8 and J is TRBJ1-2, with D maybe TRBD1 (5 bases). This CDR3 has 15 residues. The V gene lost 5 bases and the J gene lost 2 bases, with 15 bases spanning the gap. Germline CDR1 and CDR2: SGHVS and FQNEAQ. Written as DNA, the CDR3 is TGTGCCAGCAGCCCGACTGGGGGAAGAAACTATGGCTACACCTTC. Protein: CASSPTGGRNYGYTF.

This clonotype appeared many times. The chain couples TRBV9 to TRBJ2-5; D is tentatively TRBD1 or TRBD2 (7 bases each). CDR1 and CDR2 from the germline V gene are SGDLS and YYNGEE. The CDR3 runs to 16 residues. Trimming took 3 bases from V and 1 from J, leaving 16 bases between them. In DNA, the CDR3 is TGTGCCAGCAGCGAGAGGGGGGGACAGCTCCAAGAGACCCAGTACTTC. Protein: CASSERGGQLQETQYF.

This clonotype was found many times. The rearrangement links TRBV20-1 to TRBJ2-1, with 8 nucleotides matching TRBD2. V was clipped by 2 bases and J by 5 bases; unmatched bases: 11. In germline, CDR1 is DFQATT, CDR2 SNEGSKA (reference sequence). The CDR3 is 16 residues long. The CDR3 region has the DNA TGCAGTGCTAGACCCGGGGGGGCGGGTATTAACAATGAGCAGTTCTTC. Translated, it gives CSARPGGAGINNEQFF.

Many counts were recorded for this clonotype. The chain recombines TRBV20-1 with TRBJ2-7; D is uncertain. Trimming pared 0 bases from V and 9 bases from J, leaving 12 bases between. The CDR3 length is 12 residues. Germline CDR1 reads DFQATT; CDR2 reads SNEGSKA (reference sequence). DNA for the CDR3: TGCAGTGCTAGAGATGGTTCTGAGGTGCAGTACTTC. It codes for CSARDGSEVQYF.

The sample holds many counts of this clonotype. This chain links TRBV28 with TRBJ1-5; D is possibly TRBD1 (6 bases). V was cut by 5 bases and J by 0 bases, with 14 bases left in between. Germline V gene sequence: CDR1 MDHEN, CDR2 SYDVKM. The CDR3 covers 16 residues. The CDR3 DNA reads as TGTGCCAGCAGTCTCCGGACAGTTTATAGCAATCAGCCCCAGCATTTT. Encoded protein: CASSLRTVYSNQPQHF.

This clonotype was seen ten or more times. V usage is TRBV20-1 and J usage is TRBJ2-1, with 7 positions matching TRBD1. Germline V gene data show CDR1 as DFQATT and CDR2 as SNEGSKA (reference sequence). V shed 2 bases and J 4 bases; nucleotides not matched to a gene: 14. The CDR3 is 17 amino acids. This CDR3 reads CSARLAAGGTVYNEQFF. As DNA, the CDR3 is TGCAGTGCTAGACTGGCGGCAGGGGGTACGGTTTACAATGAGCAGTTCTTC.